This entry describes one T cell receptor beta chain. Its specific antigen is unknown. Within one base of it there is no much larger clone, and no base qualities were kept. PBMCs were isolated by Ficoll-Paque density gradient centrifugation. The data derive from a study of T-cell memory formation after mild COVID-19 (dated by TCRdb to the early 2020s). At the level of the whole study: TCR sequence clusters from the two donors were found to be largely donor specific. The cohort comprised two young, previously healthy adult volunteers, one female and one male. In a couple of donors, T-cell clones that expanded and contracted after mild COVID-19 were tracked by sequencing TCRalpha and TCRbeta repertoires over time. Overall study results and their limits: The detection of some responding clones in pre-infection memory suggests that pre-existing cross-reactive memory T cells joined the SARS-CoV-2 response. Contracting CD4+ clones turned up mainly in the CM and EM memory subsets, whereas EMRA was where CD8+ clones were enriched. Clones contracting from day 15 to 85 had balanced CD4/CD8 phenotypes, while a second wave expanding from day 15 to 37 was biased towards CD4+. The study included only a couple of mild cases, and larger cohorts that include severe cases with pre-infection samples were judged to be necessary. SARS-CoV-2 specificity was not confirmed for the second-wave clones peaking on day 37.

Sequencing used an Illumina NovaSeq 6000. cDNA libraries for TCRalpha and TCRbeta were prepared by 5'RACE using constant-segment primers, with sample barcodes and unique molecular identifiers added. Trizol reagent was used to extract RNA from every sample. Amplification of the libraries took two PCR steps, and the second step added a second sample barcode plus Illumina TruSeq adapters. Libraries were sequenced on an Illumina NovaSeq with 2 x 150 bp paired-end reads. Concerning the study's data processing: Demultiplexing of reads and collapsing into UMI-guided consensus sequences were performed with migec v1.2.7. Using mixcr v2.1.11, UMI consensuses were aligned to TRA and TRB V and J templates and then assembled into clonotypes. A clonotype was counted as expanded or contracted only when both edgeR and NoisET called the clonotype significant, with the noise models trained on biological replicates. For edgeR calls, a false discovery rate-adjusted p below 0.01 and a log2 fold-change threshold of 1 were applied. As an exploratory analysis of dynamics, max-normalized trajectories of the 1000 most abundant clonotypes were examined by PCA with hierarchical clustering. The CD4 or CD8 phenotype of responding clones was assigned using the separately sequenced CD4+ and CD8+ repertoires. TCRdb applied fastp at Q25 and MiXCR to the public reads, then kept only in-frame beta chains. Rows are unified per CDR3 protein, each entry keeping the most common DNA and genes. These V and J calls originate from TCRdb's pipeline instead of the authors' own analysis. This sample comprises 200,000 to 300,000 distinct CDR3 sequences, around 15% of them detected only once. The leading ten clones occupy 20% to 25% of the sample.

The source material was PBMCs or a T cell subset sorted from them (not recorded which). The source is a young man who had mild COVID-19 (a few samples of this study predate the infection). The sample titles of this study are shuffled in the database, so cell type and time point are left out; the donor was told from shared clones.

The nucleotide sequence reads TGCGCCAGCAGCTTTAGGTCGGGAGCCGGATCCTCTAACTCCGAGCAGTACTTC. This translates into CASSFRSGAGSSNSEQYF. The V and J segments used are TRBV5-1 and TRBJ2-7; TRBD2 could be the D gene, as 6 bases match. The CDR3, cysteine through phenylalanine, is 18 amino acids long. Only the CDR3 DNA is retained, 54 bases long and in frame from the first base. V is cut by 2 bases and J by 6 bases, and the space between the germline ends is 27 bases. CDR1 and CDR2, per the germline V gene, are SGHRS and YFSETQ.